The rows below give T cell receptor beta chains drawn from one sample of a study of blood T cell repertoires in COVID-19. Data came from immunoSEQ multiplex PCR; TCRdb stores just in-frame clones and leaves some out. The sample has approximately 26,000 clones; around 87% are singletons. The sample consisted of peripheral blood. These receptors came from a human donor in a cohort sampled during active COVID-19. The donor label of this sample is uncertain. The CDR3 runs from the conserved cysteine through the conserved F or W. D genes are given only for firm matches. Expanded clones are given a class, and other clones once, few, many or no size at all.

d_gene	abundance	len	v_gene	j_gene	CDR3aa	CDR3nt
-	-	12	TRBV6-5	TRBJ2-7	CASSSGQFKQYF	TGTGCCAGCAGCTCCGGACAGTTCAAGCAGTACTTC
TRBD1	-	14	TRBV6-5	TRBJ2-1	CASSAGQGFTEQFF	TGTGCCAGCTCCGCCGGACAGGGCTTCACTGAGCAGTTCTTC
-	-	15	TRBV6-5	TRBJ2-5	CASSYGAGGRETQYF	TGTGCCAGCAGTTACGGCGCAGGGGGGAGAGAGACCCAGTACTTC
TRBD2	-	16	TRBV7-3	TRBJ2-1	CASSLRGTSGIHEQFF	TGTGCCAGCAGCTTACGGGGGACTAGCGGGATCCATGAGCAGTTCTTC
TRBD2	-	18	TRBV7-9	TRBJ2-1	CASSLPLRLAGGDNEQFF	TGTGCCAGCAGCTTACCACTCCGACTAGCGGGGGGGGACAATGAGCAGTTCTTC
-	-	13	TRBV12-3/TRBV12-4	TRBJ1-2	CASSLSVLAGYTF	TGTGCCAGCAGTTTGTCGGTACTAGCTGGCTACACCTTC
TRBD1	-	15	TRBV28	TRBJ2-1	CASRTGQGSYNEQFF	TGTGCCAGCAGGACGGGACAGGGATCTTACAATGAGCAGTTCTTC
TRBD1	-	13	TRBV6-5	TRBJ2-1	CASSRDRDNEQFF	TGTGCCAGCAGCCGGGACAGGGACAATGAGCAGTTCTTC
-	-	15	TRBV6-1	TRBJ1-1	CASSEQGQPNTEAFF	TGTGCCAGCAGTGAACAAGGACAGCCGAACACTGAAGCTTTCTTT
-	-	14	TRBV11-2	TRBJ2-1	CASSLEATTIEQFF	TGTGCCAGCAGCTTAGAAGCGACTACAATCGAGCAGTTCTTC
TRBD2	-	15	TRBV25-1	TRBJ2-3	CASTAWRGGTDTQYF	TGTGCCAGCACCGCCTGGCGGGGGGGCACAGATACGCAGTATTTT
-	-	14	TRBV9	TRBJ2-3	CASSVGGSTDTQYF	TGTGCCAGCAGCGTCGGAGGAAGCACAGATACGCAGTATTTT
-	-	11	TRBV7-8	TRBJ2-1	CASSLGGPRLF	TGTGCCAGCAGCTTAGGGGGCCCCAGACTCTTC
-	-	11	TRBV28	TRBJ2-7	CASSRALEQYF	TGTGCCAGCAGCCGCGCGTTAGAGCAGTACTTC
-	-	15	TRBV5-1	TRBJ2-5	CASSLASRSQETQYF	TGCGCCAGCAGCTTGGCCTCACGGTCCCAAGAGACCCAGTACTTC
-	once	14	TRBV2	TRBJ1-2	CASVEDTNFYGYTF	TGTGCCAGCGTGGAGGATACTAACTTCTATGGCTACACCTTC
TRBD1	-	15	TRBV7-2	TRBJ1-6	CASRGQGATNSPLHF	TGTGCCAGCAGGGGACAGGGGGCGACTAATTCACCCCTCCACTTT
-	-	15	TRBV6-1	TRBJ1-2	CASSDSYGADYGYTF	TGTGCCAGCAGTGATTCATATGGGGCTGACTATGGCTACACCTTC
-	-	13	TRBV9	TRBJ1-1	CASSVEEGTEAFF	TGTGCCAGCAGCGTAGAGGAGGGCACTGAAGCTTTCTTT
-	-	14	TRBV7-2	TRBJ2-7	CASSLGTGYYEQYF	TGTGCCAGCAGCTTAGGTACAGGTTATTACGAGCAGTACTTC
TRBD1	-	14	TRBV7-4	TRBJ2-7	CASSNRTGIYEQYF	TGTGCCAGCAGCAATAGGACAGGGATCTACGAGCAGTACTTC
TRBD1	-	13	TRBV5-4	TRBJ1-2	CASSYDRGGGYTF	TGTGCCAGCAGCTACGACAGGGGCGGCGGCTACACCTTC
TRBD2	-	15	TRBV19	TRBJ2-3	CASSAPGLDRRWQYF	TGTGCCAGCTCTGCTCCGGGACTAGACCGGCGCTGGCAGTATTTT
-	-	16	TRBV9	TRBJ2-5	CASSVDGQGGGGTQYF	TGTGCCAGCAGCGTAGATGGACAGGGTGGCGGGGGGACCCAGTACTTC
-	-	14	TRBV30	TRBJ2-3	CAWSIGGYTDTQYF	TGTGCCTGGAGTATAGGCGGTTACACAGATACGCAGTATTTT
TRBD1	medium-sized	14	TRBV19	TRBJ2-7	CASSHGTGGYEQYF	TGTGCCAGTAGTCACGGGACAGGGGGTTACGAGCAGTACTTC
TRBD1	once	14	TRBV5-4	TRBJ1-2	CASSFTGAHYGYTF	TGTGCCAGCAGCTTTACAGGGGCCCACTATGGCTACACCTTC
TRBD2	-	16	TRBV27	TRBJ2-1	CASSLSGGVTYNEQFF	TGTGCCAGCAGTTTAAGCGGGGGGGTGACCTACAATGAGCAGTTCTTC
-	-	15	TRBV9	TRBJ2-1	CASSVYQDSYNEQFF	TGTGCCAGCAGCGTATACCAGGACTCCTACAATGAGCAGTTCTTC
-	-	15	TRBV3-1/TRBV3-2	TRBJ2-5	CASSPTRTNQETQYF	TGTGCCAGCAGCCCCACCAGGACAAACCAAGAGACCCAGTACTTC
-	-	13	TRBV10-3	TRBJ1-2	CAISADSNYGYTF	TGTGCCATCAGTGCGGACAGTAACTATGGCTACACCTTC
TRBD2	few	15	TRBV29-1	TRBJ2-3	CSVEKRGGYTDTQYF	TGCAGCGTTGAAAAGCGGGGGGGATACACAGATACGCAGTATTTT
TRBD1	-	15	TRBV10-3	TRBJ1-2	CAIRSGTVLSYGYTF	TGTGCCATCAGGTCCGGGACAGTGTTATCCTATGGCTACACCTTC
-	-	15	TRBV5-1	TRBJ2-7	CASRNTGLFTDEQYF	TGCGCCAGCCGGAATACAGGGTTGTTTACGGACGAGCAGTACTTC
TRBD1	-	15	TRBV7-7	TRBJ2-5	CASSLSSGGLETQYF	TGTGCTAGCAGCTTAAGCTCAGGGGGCTTAGAGACCCAGTACTTC
TRBD1	-	15	TRBV18	TRBJ1-5	CASSPLGDSNQAQHF	TGTGCCAGCTCACCATTAGGGGACAGCAATCAGGCCCAGCATTTT
-	-	15	TRBV10-2	TRBJ1-3	CASRLSDSRGNTIYF	TGCGCCAGCAGGCTCTCGGACAGCCGTGGAAACACCATATATTTT